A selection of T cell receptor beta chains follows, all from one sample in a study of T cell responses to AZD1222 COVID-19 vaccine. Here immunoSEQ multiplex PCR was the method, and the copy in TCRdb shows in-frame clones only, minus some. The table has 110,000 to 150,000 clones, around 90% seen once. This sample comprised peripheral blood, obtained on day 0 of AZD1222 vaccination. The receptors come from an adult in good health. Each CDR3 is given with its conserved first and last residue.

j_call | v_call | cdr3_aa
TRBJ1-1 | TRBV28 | CASSLLVNTEAFF
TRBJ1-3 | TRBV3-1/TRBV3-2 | CASSQVVSAISGNTIYF
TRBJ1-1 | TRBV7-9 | CASRVSNTEAFF
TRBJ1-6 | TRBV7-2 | CASSLRGREGSPLHF
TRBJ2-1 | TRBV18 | CASSPLARGIQNEQFF
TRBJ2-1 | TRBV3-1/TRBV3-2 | CASSQVENEQFF
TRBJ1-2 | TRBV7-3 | CASTLDPSGNYGYTF
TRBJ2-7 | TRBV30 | CAWSVLYEQYF
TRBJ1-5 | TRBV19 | CASSIKVGNQPQHF
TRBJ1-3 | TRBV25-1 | CASSEWQAGATGNTIYF
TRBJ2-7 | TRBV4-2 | CASSQHSTREGDEQYF
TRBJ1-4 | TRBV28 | CATTGTDDEKLFF
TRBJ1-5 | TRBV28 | CASSFGDRRGQPQHF
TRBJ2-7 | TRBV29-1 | CSVGVSAYEQYF
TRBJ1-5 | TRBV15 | CATSSRVGNQPQHF
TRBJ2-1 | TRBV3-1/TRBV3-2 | CASSQEGGRLAGSNEQFF
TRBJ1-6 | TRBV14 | CASSLGGSSSYNSPLHF
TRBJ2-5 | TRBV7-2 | CASSLSWGTGEETQYF
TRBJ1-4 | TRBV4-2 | CASSQLPNEKLFF
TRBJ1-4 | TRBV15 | CATSRVAGLNEKLFF
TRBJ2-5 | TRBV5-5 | CASSLGGVQETQYF
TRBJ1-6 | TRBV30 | CAWNHGQGVGSPLHF